This T cell receptor (beta chain) was documented in a study of T cell clonotyping in hematopoietic cell transplantation. Study-level background: Cytoreduction preceded collection of pretransplant recipient samples.

Profiling relied on immunoSEQ multiplex PCR, and the TCRdb table lists in-frame clones only, not all of them. The sample consists of 7,000 to 8,000 clones, 85% to 90% of them appearing once. In regard to this clone: Its cognate antigen is unknown.

Findings and limits, study-wide: Pathologically expanded recipient clonotypes increased progressively from day 30 to day 180 as diversity fell.

Time point of the sample: recipient sample about 28 days before transplant, after cytoreduction. The CDR3 sequence is 14 residues long. Germline loops: CDR1 SGHTA, CDR2 FQGTGA. V lost 6 bases to trimming and J lost 2 bases; unmatched junction nucleotides: 5. This sequence originates from a man aged 60-69 years with acute myeloid leukemia. Some clones in this sample may be carry-over from other donors' samples. The chain is built from TRBV7-3 and TRBJ2-7; 9 bases are shared with TRBD2. The sample in question was peripheral blood mononuclear cells, obtained before stem cell transplant. As DNA, the CDR3 is TGTGCCAGCAGTTTGACTAGCGGAACCTACGAGCAGTACTTC. Residues: CASSLTSGTYEQYF. Complete variable domain (other parts from reference TRBV7-3 and TRBJ2-7): GAGVSQTPSNKVTEKGKYVELRCDPISGHTALYWYRQSLGQGPEFLIYFQGTGAADDSGLPNDRFFAVRPEGSVSTLKIQRTERGDSAVYLCASSLTSGTYEQYFGPGTRLTVT.